Listed here are 21 T cell receptor beta chains from one sample, sequenced in a study of T cells in Graves' hyperthyroidism and ophthalmopathy (dated by TCRdb to the late 2010s). Library prep was done by multiplex PCR. Sequencing instrument: Illumina HiSeq 2000. TCR beta CDR3 regions were amplified from RNA transcripts. The first round of RT-PCR for the TCR CDR3 was performed with the HTBI primer set and the Qiagen OneStep RT-PCR kit. TCRdb reran the public reads through fastp at Q25 and MiXCR, keeping productive beta chains. Records with the same CDR3 protein are collapsed into one entry carrying the most frequent genes and DNA. Within this sample are approximately 480,000 distinct CDR3 sequences, with roughly 20% of them counted one time only. The ten largest clones add up to about 26% of the sample. What was sequenced was blood. These receptors all stem from a young man with Graves' hyperthyroidism.

The rearrangement uses TRBV2 and TRBJ2-7, with D perhaps TRBD1 or TRBD2 (6 bases each). The CDR3 consists of 13 residues. Trimming took off 6 bases at V and 5 bases at J, with 14 bases between the two ends. The V gene's germline CDR1 is SNHLY and CDR2 FYNNEI. Written as DNA, the CDR3 is TGTGCCAGCAGACGGGGGCTAATCGACGAGCAGTACTTC. Translating gives CASRRGLIDEQYF.

This clonotype was detected ten times or more. The chain has TRBV11-2 and TRBJ2-7, with D uncertain. From germline, CDR1 is SGHAT and CDR2 FQNNGV. Trimming pared 0 bases from V and 0 bases from J, leaving 12 bases between. CDR3 length: 16 residues. The CDR3 DNA follows: TGTGCCAGCAGCTTAGAGACGGCGAGGAGCTCCTACGAGCAGTACTTC. Its translation: CASSLETARSSYEQYF.

To note about this clonotype: A much more abundant neighbour one base away suggests this may be a read error. This chain links TRBV5-1 with TRBJ1-1; maybe TRBD1 (5 bases). The germline V gene has CDR1 SGHRS and CDR2 YFSETQ. The CDR3 runs to 14 residues. For the CDR3, the DNA is TGCGCCAGCAGCTACCAGACAGAGAACACTGAAGCTTGCTTT. Its translation is CASSYQTENTEACF.

This clonotype was picked up many times. The rearrangement joins TRBV5-6 to TRBJ1-2; D perhaps matches TRBD1 (6 bases). CDR1 and CDR2 from the germline V gene are SGHDT and YYEEEE. The V end was cut by 4 bases, the J end by 1 base, with 11 bases between. The CDR3 totals 14 residues. The CDR3 DNA sequence: TGTGCCAGCAGCCTATCGGACAGTAACTATGGCTACACCTTC. Amino acid sequence: CASSLSDSNYGYTF.

The sample holds many counts of this clonotype. This rearrangement joins TRBV27 to TRBJ1-1; the match to TRBD1 covers 8 bases. From germline, CDR1 is MNHEY and CDR2 SMNVEV (reference sequence). The CDR3 has 15 residues. V was pared by 6 bases and J by 1 base, with 7 bases of the junction left unmatched. This CDR3 reads CASSPDRGQNTEAFF. Here the CDR3 DNA reads TGTGCCAGCAGCCCCGACAGGGGACAGAACACTGAAGCTTTCTTT.

The rearrangement uses TRBV6-1 and TRBJ2-5, with 9 bases aligning to TRBD1. CDR3 length: 15 residues. Germline V lookup: CDR1 MNHNS, CDR2 SASEGT. With V trimmed by 3 bases and J by 4 bases, 6 bases remained unmatched. CDR3 amino acids: CASSEGDRDGETQYF. The CDR3 DNA is TGTGCCAGCAGTGAGGGGGACAGGGACGGAGAGACCCAGTACTTC.

The J gene is TRBJ2-7, the V gene TRBV18, with 10 bases aligning to TRBD1. Germline V CDR1 and CDR2: KGHSH, LQKENI. This CDR3 is 15 amino acids long. V trimming: 6 bases; J trimming: 6 bases; junction bases outside the gene matches: 11. CDR3 sequence reads: CASSRSGTGAPEQYF. In DNA, the CDR3 is TGTGCCAGCTCTCGTTCCGGGACAGGGGCTCCCGAGCAGTACTTC. The full variable domain, with the rest looked up from reference TRBV18 and TRBJ2-7, is NAGVMQNPRHLVRRRGQEARLRCSPMKGHSHVYWYRQLPEEGLKFMVYLQKENIIDESGMPKERFSAEFPKEGPSILRIQQVVRGDSAAYFCASSRSGTGAPEQYFGPGTRLTVT.

This clonotype was seen repeatedly, ten times or more. The CDR3 DNA reads TGTGCCAGCAGTGTTAGCCGGGACAGGGGGTCGGGGAGCAATCAGCCCCAGCATTTT. Its translation: CASSVSRDRGSGSNQPQHF. The chain has TRBV25-1 and TRBJ1-5, with 11 nucleotides matching TRBD1. The germline CDR1 and CDR2 sequences are MGHDK and SYGVNS. Trimming at V came to 4 bases and at J to 1 base, leaving 12 bases not matched to a gene. This CDR3 has 19 amino acids.

The chain joins TRBV20-1 to TRBJ1-6, with D perhaps matching TRBD1 (6 bases). Germline V gene lookup returns CDR1 DFQATT and CDR2 SNEGSKA (reference sequence). The ends were cut back, 0 bases at V and 6 bases at J, with 9 bases in the middle. CDR3 length equals 14 residues. CDR3 nucleotide sequence: TGCAGTGCTAGAGAACAGGGTGTTAATTCACCCCTCCACTTT. Amino acid sequence: CSAREQGVNSPLHF.

This clonotype was seen at least ten times. This rearrangement joins TRBV2 to TRBJ2-7; 11 bases are a match to TRBD2. The CDR3 is 18 residues long. Looked up from germline, CDR1 is SNHLY and CDR2 is FYNNEI. V gave up 2 bases and J gave up 3 bases; unmatched junction bases: 12. The CDR3 DNA reads TGTGCCAGCAGTGAAATTGGCCTAGCGGGGGGAAGGATCTACGAGCAGTACTTC. Its translation: CASSEIGLAGGRIYEQYF.

In this sample, this clonotype turned up once. The CDR3 here is CASTLLGLAGEQYF. For the CDR3, the DNA is TGTGCCAGCACCCTCCTCGGGCTAGCTGGCGAGCAGTACTTC. The gene calls are TRBV12-3 or TRBV12-4 and TRBJ2-7; possibly TRBD2 for D (5 bases). CDR3 length: 14 amino acids. Trimming cost V 7 bases and J 6 bases, with 19 bases left between them.

This clonotype was counted a few times. This clone may be a read error of a much larger clone one base away. V gene TRBV24-1 combines with J gene TRBJ2-5; D unresolved. The CDR3 spans 13 residues. Germline V CDR1 and CDR2: KGHDR, SFDVKD. CDR3 DNA: TGTGCCACCAGTGACCCTTCCCAAGAGACCAAGTACTTC. Translation: CATSDPSQETKYF.

This sequence joins TRBV10-3 and TRBJ1-1; TRBD1 matches at 9 bases. The CDR3 sequence is 13 residues long. V shed 6 bases and J 6 bases; nucleotides not matched to a gene: 5. The germline gives CDR1 ENHRY, CDR2 SYGVKD. CDR3 amino acids: CAIRRDREAEAFF. The CDR3 nucleotides are TGTGCCATCAGAAGGGACAGGGAGGCTGAAGCTTTCTTT.

This clonotype was detected many times. The chain is built from TRBV20-1 and TRBJ2-7; 9 bases line up with TRBD2. The CDR3 has 13 amino acids. Germline values: CDR1 DFQATT, CDR2 SNEGSKA (reference sequence). The J segment lost 2 bases and the V segment lost 3 bases, leaving 2 bases of the junction unmatched. CDR3 coding DNA: TGCAGTGCTAGTGTAGCGGGGGCCTACGAGCAGTACTTC. Its translation: CSASVAGAYEQYF.

The chain couples TRBV5-1 to TRBJ2-2; tentative D call: TRBD2 (5 bases). The germline V gene encodes CDR1 SGHRS and CDR2 YFSETQ. Trimming left V 4 bases short and J 9 bases short, with 16 bases between. This CDR3 contains 14 residues. CDR3 sequence: CASSPGLPGWELFF. The CDR3 DNA sequence: TGCGCCAGCAGCCCCGGACTCCCGGGGTGGGAGCTGTTTTTT.

This clonotype was recorded at least ten times. The gene calls are TRBV11-2 and TRBJ1-2; 8 bases align to TRBD1. Looked up from germline, CDR1 is SGHAT and CDR2 is FQNNGV. V gave up 5 bases and J gave up 7 bases; unmatched junction bases: 6. CDR3 size: 13 residues. The chain's CDR3 is CASSVRTGFGYTF. CDR3 coding DNA: TGTGCCAGCAGCGTAAGGACAGGGTTTGGCTACACCTTC.

Notes on this clonotype: Given a much more abundant clone one base away, this may be a read error. J is TRBJ2-2 and V is TRBV6-2 or TRBV6-3, with 11 nucleotides matching TRBD1. CDR3 size: 17 residues. Germline CDR1 reads MNHEY; CDR2 reads SVGEGT. Trimming at V came to 2 bases and at J to 2 bases, leaving 4 bases not matched to a gene. In DNA, the CDR3 is TGTGCCAGCAGTTACCGGACAGGGGGCTCAAACACCGGGGAGCTGTTTTTT. Translation gives CASSYRTGGSNTGELFF.

The CDR3 region is CSASRGQGDEKLFF. The CDR3 bases are TGCAGTGCTAGTAGGGGACAGGGAGATGAAAAACTGTTTTTT. This chain uses TRBV20-1 with TRBJ1-4; TRBD1 matches 9 bases. Germline loops: CDR1 DFQATT, CDR2 SNEGSKA (reference sequence). This CDR3 is 14 amino acids long. The ends lost 3 bases at V and 6 bases at J; junction bases unmatched: 5.

This chain joins TRBV15 and TRBJ2-6; 8 bases fit TRBD2. With 3 bases clipped from V and 4 bases from J, the junction kept 5 bases outside the gene matches. Looked up from germline, CDR1 is LNHNV and CDR2 is YYDKDF (reference sequence). The CDR3 is made up of 16 amino acids. The CDR3 loop reads CATSSDGGGGANVLTF. The CDR3 DNA reads as TGTGCCACCAGCAGCGACGGGGGGGGCGGGGCCAACGTCCTGACTTTC.

This clonotype showed up many times. The chain uses TRBV6-1 and TRBJ2-7; no reliable D call. Trimming removed 4 bases at V and 3 bases at J, with 10 bases between. The CDR3 is 13 residues long. In germline, CDR1 is MNHNS, CDR2 SASEGT. The CDR3 nucleotides read TGTGCCAGCAGTGGTACAGACCACTACGAGCAGTACTTC. This translates into CASSGTDHYEQYF.

V usage is TRBV6-5 and J usage is TRBJ1-1; perhaps TRBD1 as D (5 bases). Germline V gene lookup returns CDR1 MNHEY and CDR2 SVGAGI. CDR3 length: 17 residues. The V end was cut by 0 bases, the J end by 4 bases, with 18 bases between. CDR3 nucleotides: TGTGCCAGCAGTTACTCGAAGGGAGGGAGTGGGGGCACTGAAGCTTTCTTT. Its protein product is CASSYSKGGSGGTEAFF.